Listed here are 19 T cell receptor beta chains from one sample, sequenced in a study of cytomegalovirus exposure and HLA in healthy donors. TCRdb's table, derived via immunoSEQ multiplex PCR, lists solely in-frame clones and lacks some. The sample records 250,000 to 350,000 clones, 86% being singletons. The source material was PBMCs. The receptors come from a young woman in good health and CMV-seronegative.

This chain links TRBV27 with TRBJ2-7; 9 bases line up with TRBD1. Germline trimming cut 4 bases from V and 5 bases from J; bases unmatched to any gene: 6. In germline, CDR1 is MNHEY, CDR2 SMNVEV (reference sequence). The CDR3 totals 14 residues. The CDR3: CASSSPGQGHEQYF. The DNA of the CDR3 is TGTGCCAGCAGTTCGCCGGGACAGGGACACGAGCAGTACTTC.

The genes are TRBV28 and TRBJ2-7; a weak D match, TRBD2 (5 bases). Germline V CDR1 and CDR2: MDHEN, SYDVKM. Trimming left V 8 bases short and J 3 bases short, with 17 bases between. This CDR3 comprises 14 residues. The CDR3 bases are TGTGCCAGCCTACGGGGTCCAGATAACTACGAGCAGTACTTC. The encoded protein is CASLRGPDNYEQYF.

The V and J genes are TRBV27 and TRBJ2-7; no firm D call. Looked up from germline, CDR1 is MNHEY and CDR2 is SMNVEV (reference sequence). Trimming left V 2 bases short and J 4 bases short, with 9 bases between. The length of the CDR3 is 13 residues. CDR3 nucleotide sequence: TGTGCCAGCAGTTTAGCGGTTGGGTACGAGCAGTACTTC. Translating it yields CASSLAVGYEQYF.

This rearrangement joins TRBV7-9 to TRBJ2-2, with TRBD2 identical over 11 bases. The junction had 9 bases not matched to a gene; V was cut back by 2 bases and J by 4 bases. Germline assignment: CDR1 SEHNR and CDR2 FQNEAQ (reference sequence). The length of the CDR3 is 18 residues. The CDR3 reads CASSLLPGLAGGTGELFF. In DNA form, the CDR3 reads TGTGCCAGCAGCTTACTACCAGGGCTAGCGGGAGGCACCGGGGAGCTGTTTTTT.

The chain employs TRBV29-1 and TRBJ2-3, with D possibly matching TRBD2 (7 bases). The V end lost 4 bases, the J end lost 5 bases, and 19 bases lay between the germline ends. CDR1 and CDR2 from the germline V gene are SQVTM and ANQGSEA. The CDR3 sequence is 15 residues long. The CDR3 nucleotides read TGCAGCGTTGGGGGGCGGCGGGAGAGGGGAGATACGCAGTATTTT. Translated, it gives CSVGGRRERGDTQYF.

The chain couples TRBV28 to TRBJ2-3; 9 bases line up with TRBD1. Trimming took 7 bases from V and 1 from J; bases not matched to a gene: 9. CDR1 is MDHEN and CDR2 is SYDVKM in the germline V gene. CDR3 length: 16 amino acids. For the CDR3, the DNA is TGTGCCAGCAATCCGGGACAGGGACGGGGCACAGATACGCAGTATTTT. This sequence encodes CASNPGQGRGTDTQYF.

The genes are TRBV6-1 and TRBJ2-3, with TRBD1 identical over 8 bases. This CDR3 is 13 amino acids long. CDR1 is MNHNS, CDR2 SASEGT, per germline. V lost 5 bases to trimming and J lost 5 bases; unmatched junction nucleotides: 3. The CDR3 is CASSTDRGDTQYF. CDR3 bases: TGTGCCAGCAGTACCGACAGGGGAGATACGCAGTATTTT.

This chain's CDR3 is CASSPSTGNYEQYF. The CDR3 DNA reads as TGTGCCAGCAGCCCCAGTACGGGGAACTACGAGCAGTACTTC. The chain uses TRBV7-6 and TRBJ2-7; TRBD2 is a possible D gene (5 bases). Germline CDR1 SGHVS, CDR2 FNYEAQ. Trimming took off 5 bases at V and 3 bases at J, with 14 bases between the two ends. The CDR3 spans 14 residues.

V is TRBV2 and J is TRBJ2-7; TRBD2 agrees at 7 bases. CDR3 length: 14 residues. V lost 11 bases and J lost 0; bases outside the gene matches: 10. Per the germline V gene, CDR1 is SNHLY and CDR2 is FYNNEI. The DNA of the CDR3 is TGTGCCTCCCACCCGGGCGGGAGCTCCTACGAGCAGTACTTC. It encodes CASHPGGSSYEQYF.

V and J are TRBV6-5 and TRBJ2-7; tentative D call: TRBD1 (7 bases). The CDR3 extends over 15 amino acids. With 2 bases removed from V and 0 bases from J, the gap between germline ends came to 11 bases. The germline gives CDR1 MNHEY, CDR2 SVGAGI. The CDR3 loop is CASSYTRDSSYEQYF. DNA for the CDR3: TGTGCCAGCAGTTACACGCGGGACAGCTCCTACGAGCAGTACTTC.

The chain couples TRBV5-6 to TRBJ2-1, with TRBD1 matching 8 bases. V was clipped by 0 bases and J by 9 bases; unmatched bases: 14. The CDR3 has 17 residues. The germline CDR1 and CDR2 sequences are SGHDT and YYEEEE. CDR3 amino acids: CASSLELGQGAGSEQFF. CDR3 DNA: TGTGCCAGCAGCTTGGAATTAGGGCAGGGGGCAGGCAGTGAGCAGTTCTTC.

This CDR3 reads CASSYGEAVSYEQYF. For the CDR3, the DNA is TGTGCCAGCAGTTATGGAGAAGCGGTCTCCTACGAGCAGTACTTC. The genes are TRBV6-5 and TRBJ2-7; maybe TRBD2 (5 bases). V was pared by 3 bases and J by 0 bases, with 12 bases between. Looked up from germline, CDR1 is MNHEY and CDR2 is SVGAGI. The CDR3 totals 15 residues.

In its sample, this clone was seen once. The genes are TRBV6-5 and TRBJ2-1, with 10 bases that match TRBD2. The germline V gene encodes CDR1 MNHEY and CDR2 SVGAGI. The CDR3 sequence is 15 residues long. The junction had 5 bases not matched to a gene; V was cut back by 5 bases and J by 4 bases. CDR3 nucleotide sequence: TGTGCCAGCAGTCTGACACTAGCGGGGTACAATGAGCAGTTCTTC. This sequence encodes CASSLTLAGYNEQFF.

This chain joins TRBV6-4 and TRBJ2-3; D is uncertain. The CDR3 sequence is 15 residues long. Trimming shortened V by 2 bases and J by 0 bases, and 9 bases separated the two germline ends. Per the germline V gene, CDR1 is MRHNA and CDR2 is SNTAGT. The CDR3 here is CASSDGAASTDTQYF. The DNA for the CDR3 is TGTGCCAGCAGTGACGGCGCGGCAAGCACAGATACGCAGTATTTT.

This clone turned up a few times. The chain combines TRBV5-6 with TRBJ1-1, with D possibly TRBD1 on 6 matching bases. CDR1 and CDR2 (germline): SGHDT, YYEEEE. There are 13 residues in the CDR3. Trimming removed 4 bases from V and 6 bases from J, with 13 bases in between. The CDR3 DNA reads as TGTGCCAGCAGCCGTCAGGGGTTCCCTGAAGCTTTCTTT. It is translated as CASSRQGFPEAFF.

The chain couples TRBV5-5 to TRBJ2-5, with 7 bases aligning to TRBD1. CDR1 SGHKS and CDR2 YYEKEE come from the germline V gene (reference sequence). This CDR3 spans 14 amino acids. V shed 5 bases, J shed 4 bases, and the junction held 8 bases outside the gene matches. This chain's CDR3 is CASSYTGVPETQYF. CDR3 DNA: TGTGCCAGCAGTTATACAGGGGTCCCAGAGACCCAGTACTTC.

The chain joins TRBV5-4 to TRBJ2-7; a weak D match, TRBD2 (5 bases). Trimming stripped 0 bases from V and 2 bases from J, with 12 bases between. CDR3 length equals 15 residues. Germline V lookup: CDR1 SGHNT, CDR2 YYREEE (reference sequence). The CDR3 bases are TGTGCCAGCAGCTTGGGGGTTAGCGAGACCTACGAGCAGTACTTC. Residues: CASSLGVSETYEQYF.

This clone was counted between two and nine times. The junction and the germline gene differ at one end; a read error may be behind it. Written as DNA, the CDR3 is TGCAGTGCGAGACTAGCGGGAGGGATGGTCTTC. Translated: CSARLAGGMVF. This chain connects TRBV20-1 to TRBJ2-1; 14 bases fit TRBD2. The CDR3 runs to 11 residues. In germline, CDR1 is DFQATT, CDR2 SNEGSKA (reference sequence).

This chain uses TRBV7-9 with TRBJ2-7; 11 bases agree with TRBD2. V shed 4 bases, J shed 3 bases, and the junction held 17 bases outside the gene matches. CDR3 length equals 19 residues. Per germline, CDR1 SEHNR and CDR2 FQNEAQ (reference sequence). The CDR3, as DNA: TGTGCCAGCAGCTCGACCCAAGGAGGGGGGCTAGCGGGAGGCTACGAGCAGTACTTC. Translated: CASSSTQGGGLAGGYEQYF.